This record concerns one TCR beta chain sequence. This entry is derived from a study of shared clonotypes between healthy human individuals. Positively selected for CCR7, the CD45RO-negative cells used as naive CD8 cells excluded terminally differentiated effector memory CD45RA+ cells. Repertoires were generated with immunoSEQ multiplex PCR, while TCRdb's copy carries only in-frame clones and drops some. Here the sample spans roughly 1,800,000 clones, over 85% being singletons. After removal of 7 bases from V and 1 base from J, the junction contained 7 bases not matched to a gene. Germline CDR1 MNHNY, CDR2 SVGAGI (reference sequence). The CDR3 is 16 residues long.

The material sequenced was naive CD8+ T cells sorted from blood. The rearrangement links TRBV6-6 to TRBJ2-3, with TRBD2 matching 11 bases. The sequence derives from a man younger than 35 in good health. In DNA form, the CDR3 reads TGTGCCAGCAAACAACTAGCGGGAGTTGGCACAGATACGCAGTATTTT. Translating gives CASKQLAGVGTDTQYF.